Listed below are T cell receptor beta chains from one sample, sequenced in a study of read filtering for tumor transcriptome and immune sequencing. TCRdb re-analysed the reads in MiXCR, keeping a single row per CDR3 protein. Altogether tens of thousands of distinct CDR3 sequences are present, 20% being singletons, with the ten largest covering about a sixth. The specimen was a population of CD138-negative cells sorted from bone marrow. Receptor source: a donor aged 40 or over with multiple myeloma. The CDR3 runs from the conserved cysteine through the conserved F or W. Each record gives: V gene, J gene, D gene, clone size, CDR3 DNA, CDR3 protein. The D gene is left open where the match is weak. Some rows mark clone size as missing; the rest say once, few, many or name a class of expanded clone.

v_gene: TRBV18; j_gene: TRBJ2-7; d_gene: NA; abundance: many; CDR3nt: TGTGCCAGCTCACCACGGGGAGACATAAACTACGAGCAGTACTTC; CDR3aa: CASSPRGDINYEQYF
v_gene: TRBV20-1; j_gene: TRBJ1-3; d_gene: NA; abundance: many; CDR3nt: TGCAGTGCGGAAAGGGGAGGGCAAGGAAACACCATATATTTT; CDR3aa: CSAERGGQGNTIYF
v_gene: TRBV7-2; j_gene: TRBJ2-7; d_gene: NA; abundance: many; CDR3nt: TGTGCCAGCAGCTTAGAGGGTAGGGGATGGGGCGAGCAGTACTTC; CDR3aa: CASSLEGRGWGEQYF
v_gene: TRBV29-1; j_gene: TRBJ2-3; d_gene: NA; abundance: NA; CDR3nt: TGCAGCGTTGAAGATAAGGATACGCAGTATTTT; CDR3aa: CSVEDKDTQYF
v_gene: TRBV25-1; j_gene: TRBJ2-5; d_gene: NA; abundance: many; CDR3nt: TGTGCCAGCAGTGCCCTGAGGGGGTTGGAGACCCAGTACTTC; CDR3aa: CASSALRGLETQYF
v_gene: TRBV28; j_gene: TRBJ2-7; d_gene: NA; abundance: many; CDR3nt: TGTGCCAGCAGAAGCTCCTACGAGCAGTACTTC; CDR3aa: CASRSSYEQYF
v_gene: TRBV24-1; j_gene: TRBJ2-3; d_gene: TRBD2; abundance: many; CDR3nt: TGTGCCACCTCCGGGGGACTAGCGATAGGTACGCAGTATTTT; CDR3aa: CATSGGLAIGTQYF
v_gene: TRBV7-9; j_gene: TRBJ2-5; d_gene: NA; abundance: many; CDR3nt: TGTGCCAGCAGCTTGTCTCCGTACCAAGAGACCCAGTACTTC; CDR3aa: CASSLSPYQETQYF
v_gene: TRBV5-1; j_gene: TRBJ2-1; d_gene: NA; abundance: many; CDR3nt: TGCGCCAGCAGCAGAGGGGACTACAATGAGCAGTTCTTC; CDR3aa: CASSRGDYNEQFF
v_gene: TRBV5-5; j_gene: TRBJ2-2; d_gene: NA; abundance: many; CDR3nt: TGTGCCAGCAGCTTGGGGCTGGGCCAAAACACCGGGGAGCTGTTTTTT; CDR3aa: CASSLGLGQNTGELFF
v_gene: TRBV5-1; j_gene: TRBJ2-7; d_gene: TRBD1; abundance: few; CDR3nt: TGCGCCAGCAGCACCCGACAGGGGGTTTCCTACGAGCAGTACTTC; CDR3aa: CASSTRQGVSYEQYF
v_gene: TRBV9; j_gene: TRBJ2-1; d_gene: NA; abundance: many; CDR3nt: TGTGCCAGCACCCTAACTGGGAGCTCCTACAATGAGCAGTTCTTC; CDR3aa: CASTLTGSSYNEQFF
v_gene: TRBV24-1; j_gene: TRBJ1-5; d_gene: TRBD1; abundance: many; CDR3nt: TGTGCCACCAGTGCTAAAGGGACAGGGGGCCATCAGCCCCAGCATTTT; CDR3aa: CATSAKGTGGHQPQHF
v_gene: TRBV2; j_gene: TRBJ2-1; d_gene: NA; abundance: NA; CDR3nt: TGTGCCAGCAGCGCCTGGACTCCAAACAATGAGCAGTTCTTC; CDR3aa: CASSAWTPNNEQFF
v_gene: TRBV20-1; j_gene: TRBJ1-5; d_gene: NA; abundance: many; CDR3nt: TGCAGTGCCGATGCGGATAGCTATCAGCCCCAGCATTTT; CDR3aa: CSADADSYQPQHF
v_gene: TRBV6-6; j_gene: TRBJ1-1; d_gene: NA; abundance: many; CDR3nt: TGTGCCAGCAGTTACAACGCCCGGGACACTGAAGCTTTCTTT; CDR3aa: CASSYNARDTEAFF
v_gene: TRBV7-9; j_gene: TRBJ2-1; d_gene: TRBD2; abundance: many; CDR3nt: TGTGCCAGCAGCCATAGCGGGACCCCCTACAATGAGCAGTTCTTC; CDR3aa: CASSHSGTPYNEQFF
v_gene: TRBV28; j_gene: TRBJ2-7; d_gene: NA; abundance: many; CDR3nt: TGTGCCAGCAGTTTTGATCGGGGTTACGAGCAGTACTTC; CDR3aa: CASSFDRGYEQYF
v_gene: TRBV29-1; j_gene: TRBJ2-5; d_gene: TRBD2; abundance: many; CDR3nt: TGCAGCGTTGAAGATGTAACTAGCGGGTACCAAGAGACCCAGTACTTC; CDR3aa: CSVEDVTSGYQETQYF
v_gene: TRBV12-3/TRBV12-4; j_gene: TRBJ2-7; d_gene: TRBD2; abundance: many; CDR3nt: TGTGCCAGCAGTTTACGGGGGGGGGGGGGAGTCAAATCTTACGAGCAGTACTTC; CDR3aa: CASSLRGGGGVKSYEQYF
v_gene: TRBV29-1; j_gene: TRBJ2-1; d_gene: TRBD2; abundance: medium-sized; CDR3nt: TGCAGCGTTGATTCATGGCGGGGGGGGTACAATGAGCAGTTCTTC; CDR3aa: CSVDSWRGGYNEQFF
v_gene: TRBV21-1; j_gene: TRBJ2-7; d_gene: NA; abundance: many; CDR3nt: TGTGCCAGCAGCAGAGCTGGCACTAGCGGCTACGAGCAGTACTTC; CDR3aa: CASSRAGTSGYEQYF
v_gene: TRBV5-1; j_gene: TRBJ2-3; d_gene: TRBD2; abundance: few; CDR3nt: TGCGCCAGCAGTTTTCTAGCGGCTCAGGCAGATACGCAGTATTTT; CDR3aa: CASSFLAAQADTQYF
v_gene: TRBV5-1; j_gene: TRBJ2-7; d_gene: NA; abundance: many; CDR3nt: TGCGCCAGCAGCCCCCGGAGAGCGGAGAGCTCCTACGAGCAGTACTTC; CDR3aa: CASSPRRAESSYEQYF
v_gene: TRBV20-1; j_gene: TRBJ2-1; d_gene: TRBD2; abundance: many; CDR3nt: TGCAGTGCTAGGTCGAGCGGGGGATACAATGAGCAGTTCTTC; CDR3aa: CSARSSGGYNEQFF
v_gene: TRBV10-3; j_gene: TRBJ2-3; d_gene: NA; abundance: many; CDR3nt: TGTGCCATCAGTGAGTCGGATGACCTAGATACGCAGTATTTT; CDR3aa: CAISESDDLDTQYF
v_gene: TRBV5-1; j_gene: TRBJ2-1; d_gene: NA; abundance: many; CDR3nt: TGCGCCAGCAGCTCCGCCTCCTCCTCCTACAATGAGCAGTTCTTC; CDR3aa: CASSSASSSYNEQFF
v_gene: TRBV7-9; j_gene: TRBJ1-1; d_gene: NA; abundance: many; CDR3nt: TGTGCCAGCAGCTTAGGTCCGGGGGGGAGAGGAGCTTTCTTT; CDR3aa: CASSLGPGGRGAFF
v_gene: TRBV5-1; j_gene: TRBJ1-1; d_gene: NA; abundance: many; CDR3nt: TGCGCCAGCAGTCGCGGTAATGGAGACACTGAAGCTTTCTTT; CDR3aa: CASSRGNGDTEAFF